The next 32 T cell receptor beta chains were all read from a single sample in a study of blood T cell repertoires in COVID-19. Sequencing used immunoSEQ multiplex PCR; TCRdb keeps in-frame clones, though not all of them. This table has a few hundred thousand clones, 86% appearing once. Sequenced: peripheral blood. Receptors were obtained from a woman aged 25 to 45 with active or convalescent COVID-19.

This chain links TRBV27 with TRBJ2-1; 7 bases are a match to TRBD1. The CDR3 runs 15 residues. Trimming at V came to 5 bases and at J to 0 bases, leaving 4 bases not matched to a gene. Per germline, CDR1 MNHEY and CDR2 SMNVEV (reference sequence). Here the CDR3 DNA reads TGTGCCAGCAGTAGGGGGCCGGGCTCCTACAATGAGCAGTTCTTC. Protein: CASSRGPGSYNEQFF.

V gene TRBV4-2 combines with J gene TRBJ1-2; weak D call: TRBD1 (6 bases). The CDR3 consists of 14 residues. V shed 4 bases and J shed 5 bases, with 14 bases lying between them. Germline assignment: CDR1 LGHNA and CDR2 YNFKEQ. The CDR3 region is CASSRQQGQYGYTF. CDR3 DNA: TGTGCCAGCAGCCGACAACAGGGCCAGTATGGCTACACCTTC.

The table lists this clone with a count of one. The gene calls are TRBV20-1 and TRBJ2-7, with 9 bases that match TRBD1. The CDR3 sequence is 11 residues long. The V gene's germline CDR1 is DFQATT and CDR2 SNEGSKA (reference sequence). This CDR3 is CSTGGVYEQYF. CDR3 bases: TGCAGCACAGGGGGCGTCTACGAGCAGTACTTC.

V is TRBV30 and J is TRBJ2-1; the D gene is possibly TRBD1 (5 bases). Per germline, CDR1 GTSNPN and CDR2 SVGIG (reference sequence). Trimming removed 0 bases at V and 11 bases at J, with 11 bases between. The CDR3 runs to 12 residues. The CDR3 DNA reads as TGTGCCTGGAGTGTATCGGCAGGGCAGCAGTTCTTC. As protein: CAWSVSAGQQFF.

This clone was observed a few times. The rearrangement joins TRBV7-9 to TRBJ1-2; 8 nucleotides match TRBD1. V dropped 4 bases and J dropped 14; count of bases not matched to a gene: 6. The V gene's germline CDR1 is SEHNR and CDR2 FQNEAQ (reference sequence). CDR3 size: 11 residues. The CDR3 sequence: CASSSDRVETF. The CDR3 bases are TGTGCCAGCAGCTCGGACAGGGTTGAAACCTTC. Full variable domain (remainder filled in from reference TRBV7-9 and TRBJ1-2): DTGVSQNPRHKITKRGQNVTFRCDPISEHNRLYWYRQTLGQGPEFLTYFQNEAQLEKSRLLSDRFSAERPKGSFSTLEIQRTEQGDSAMYLCASSSDRVETFGSGTRLTVV.

This clone occurred once. The CDR3 protein is CASSLAYNYGYTF. CDR3 coding DNA: TGCGCCAGCAGCTTGGCCTACAACTATGGCTACACCTTC. J is TRBJ1-2 and V is TRBV5-1; D not resolved. V shed 0 bases and J shed 2 bases, with 5 bases lying between them. The CDR3 extends over 13 amino acids. Germline assignment: CDR1 SGHRS and CDR2 YFSETQ.

About this clone: A junction boundary mismatches the germline segment, possibly from a read error. V and J are TRBV13 and TRBJ2-7; possibly TRBD1 for D (5 bases). In germline, CDR1 is PRHDT, CDR2 FYEKMQ (reference sequence). The CDR3 spans 11 residues. The CDR3 DNA sequence: TGTGCCAGCAGCTCCTCCGTCGACAGAAACTTC. As protein: CASSSSVDRNF.

The chain couples TRBV10-3 to TRBJ2-2, with 10 positions matching TRBD1. The CDR3 loop spans 16 amino acids. Trimming took 4 bases from V and 7 from J; bases not matched to a gene: 9. Germline V lookup: CDR1 ENHRY, CDR2 SYGVKD. The CDR3 DNA follows: TGTGCCATCAGTGTCGCCGGGACAGGGGTGGACGGGGAGCTGTTTTTT. It codes for CAISVAGTGVDGELFF.

V gene TRBV6-4 combines with J gene TRBJ2-6; D remains unclear. Deletions cut 4 bases from V and 1 base from J, with 2 bases between. Germline values: CDR1 MRHNA, CDR2 SNTAGT. The CDR3 has 13 residues. CDR3 nucleotides: TGTGCCAGCAGTGCTTCTGGGGCCAACGTCCTGACTTTC. This translates into CASSASGANVLTF.

The V and J genes are TRBV5-4 and TRBJ1-2; TRBD1 aligns across 8 bases. The CDR3 totals 17 residues. With V trimmed by 4 bases and J by 3 bases, 14 bases remained unmatched. In germline, CDR1 is SGHNT, CDR2 YYREEE (reference sequence). The CDR3 bases are TGTGCCAGCAGCCTTACCGGGACAGGCAACTTTCACTATGGCTACACCTTC. Its translation: CASSLTGTGNFHYGYTF.

The gene calls are TRBV7-2 and TRBJ1-2; D is ambiguous. Trimming shortened V by 4 bases and J by 6 bases, and 12 bases separated the two germline ends. The CDR3 has 13 amino acids. CDR1 and CDR2 from the germline V gene are SGHTA and FQGNSA. The CDR3, as DNA: TGTGCCAGCAGCTCTGGCCCCTCAGATGGCTACACCTTC. Protein product: CASSSGPSDGYTF.

This clone was counted once. The chain combines TRBV5-1 with TRBJ1-1, with D unresolved. The CDR3 has 13 amino acids. Per the germline V gene, CDR1 is SGHRS and CDR2 is YFSETQ. V gave up 3 bases and J gave up 2 bases, with 8 bases separating them. CDR3 in DNA: TGCGCCAGCAGCTCCCATGGCAACACTGAAGCTTTCTTT. This encodes CASSSHGNTEAFF.

With respect to this clone: At one of its ends the junction is not consistent with the germline gene, which may arise from a read error. V is TRBV7-7 and J is TRBJ2-3; D could derive from TRBD1 or TRBD2 (5 bases each). The CDR3 length is 15 residues. Germline-derived CDR1 and CDR2 are SSHAT and FNYEAQ (reference sequence). The CDR3 loop reads CASSLGAGVTDTQYF. The CDR3 DNA follows: TGTGCTAGCAGCTTAGGGGCCGGGGTCACAGATACGCAGTATTTT.

This rearrangement joins TRBV6-2 or TRBV6-3 to TRBJ2-5; D is perhaps TRBD2 (6 bases). Germline V gives CDR1 MNHEY, CDR2 SVGEGT. The CDR3 covers 14 residues. Trimming removed 2 bases at V and 5 bases at J, with 12 bases between. CDR3 sequence (DNA): TGTGCCAGCAGTTACGGCCGGGACTGGGAGACCCAGTACTTC. It specifies CASSYGRDWETQYF.

The J gene is TRBJ1-5, the V gene TRBV19; 12 nucleotides match TRBD1. The V segment lost 1 base and the J segment 2 bases; nucleotides outside the gene matches: 3. The CDR3 is made up of 17 amino acids. CDR1 and CDR2 (germline): LNHDA, SQIVND (reference sequence). CDR3 amino acids: CASSIGDRGLGNQPQHF. The CDR3 bases are TGTGCCAGTAGTATAGGGGACAGGGGGCTTGGCAATCAGCCCCAGCATTTT.

The rearrangement links TRBV4-3 to TRBJ1-1; TRBD1 might be the D (6 bases). Looked up from germline, CDR1 is LGHNA and CDR2 is YSLEER. The CDR3 contains 17 residues. The germline V and J ends were trimmed by 1 base and 10 bases, with 25 bases remaining between them. CDR3 loop: CASSQVSGAPLGSGAFF. The CDR3 coding sequence is TGCGCCAGCAGCCAAGTTTCAGGGGCCCCCTTAGGGTCCGGAGCTTTCTTT.

This sequence joins TRBV9 and TRBJ2-2; tentative D call: TRBD2 (6 bases). V was trimmed by 0 bases and J by 1 base, leaving 13 bases between them. This CDR3 contains 17 residues. Germline V CDR1 and CDR2: SGDLS, YYNGEE. The CDR3 loop is CASSVADTGVNTGELFF. CDR3 coding DNA: TGTGCCAGCAGCGTAGCTGACACGGGGGTGAACACCGGGGAGCTGTTTTTT.

This chain joins TRBV15 and TRBJ2-1; 7 nucleotides match TRBD1. Germline V gene data show CDR1 as LNHNV and CDR2 as YYDKDF (reference sequence). The CDR3 totals 12 residues. J lost 6 bases, V lost 8 bases, and 4 bases had no gene match. CDR3 nucleotide sequence: TGTGCCACCCAGGACAGGAGCAATGAGCAGTTCTTC. Its protein is CATQDRSNEQFF.

Turning to this clone: Other DNA sequences in the sample encode the same CDR3. The V gene is TRBV19, the J gene TRBJ2-3; maybe TRBD2 (7 bases). The ends were cut back, 3 bases at V and 4 bases at J, with 11 bases in the middle. The CDR3 loop spans 14 amino acids. CDR1 and CDR2 from the germline V gene are LNHDA and SQIVND (reference sequence). DNA of the CDR3: TGTGCCAGTAGTATCGGGGGGCAATCAGATACGCAGTATTTT. Its translation: CASSIGGQSDTQYF.

This clone has a single count. The rearrangement joins TRBV5-6 to TRBJ2-7; D may be TRBD1 (7 bases). From germline, CDR1 is SGHDT and CDR2 YYEEEE. The CDR3 is 14 amino acids. V shed 4 bases and J shed 3 bases, with 14 bases lying between them. The CDR3 region is CASSTAGQIYEQYF. For the CDR3, the DNA is TGTGCCAGCAGCACGGCGGGACAGATCTACGAGCAGTACTTC.

The chain carries TRBV5-5 and TRBJ1-2; D is perhaps TRBD1 (6 bases). The germline CDR1 and CDR2 sequences are SGHKS and YYEKEE (reference sequence). The CDR3 has 15 amino acids. Trimming shortened V by 4 bases and J by 7 bases, and 20 bases separated the two germline ends. CDR3: CASSLDSYPTVGYTF. CDR3 DNA sequence: TGTGCCAGCAGCCTGGACAGTTACCCCACGGTTGGCTACACCTTC. Drawing the rest from reference TRBV5-5 and TRBJ1-2, the complete variable domain is DAGVTQSPTHLIKTRGQQVTLRCSPISGHKSVSWYQQVLGQGPQFIFQYYEKEERGRGNFPDRFSARQFPNYSSELNVNALLLGDSALYLCASSLDSYPTVGYTFGSGTRLTVV.

V and J are TRBV11-3 and TRBJ2-3; TRBD2 aligns across 13 bases. Germline V gene data show CDR1 as SGHNT and CDR2 as YENEEA. CDR3 size: 17 residues. V lost 1 base, J lost 2 bases, and 3 bases stayed unmatched. In DNA form, the CDR3 reads TGTGCCAGCAGCTTAGCCGGACTAGCGGGGGACACAGATACGCAGTATTTT. This encodes CASSLAGLAGDTDTQYF.

V is TRBV4-2 and J is TRBJ1-6, with TRBD1 matching over 9 bases. CDR1 LGHNA and CDR2 YNFKEQ come from the germline V gene. The CDR3 totals 15 residues. The trim removed 2 bases at V and 10 bases at J, leaving 6 bases unmatched. Here the CDR3 DNA reads TGTGCCAGCAGCCAATGGGACAGGGTACAATCACCCCTCCACTTT. This encodes CASSQWDRVQSPLHF.

This chain uses TRBV30 with TRBJ1-1, with D possibly being TRBD1 (5 bases). The CDR3 extends over 11 amino acids. V was shortened by 3 bases and J by 7 bases, with 9 bases between the two germline ends. Germline V gene sequence: CDR1 GTSNPN, CDR2 SVGIG (reference sequence). The CDR3: CAWRGPGEAFF. The CDR3 coding sequence is TGTGCCTGGAGGGGGCCGGGTGAAGCTTTCTTT.

This clone was counted only a few times. The V call is TRBV2, the J call TRBJ1-2, with D possibly TRBD1 on 5 matching bases. Germline assignment: CDR1 SNHLY and CDR2 FYNNEI. The length of the CDR3 is 14 residues. V lost 6 bases and J 0 bases, leaving 11 bases between the germline ends. CDR3 region: CASRPDSTNYGYTF. The CDR3, as DNA: TGTGCCAGCAGACCAGACAGCACTAACTATGGCTACACCTTC.

V gene TRBV27 combines with J gene TRBJ1-6; TRBD1 matches 9 bases. The germline CDR1 and CDR2 sequences are MNHEY and SMNVEV (reference sequence). CDR3 size: 14 residues. Trimming at V came to 5 bases and at J to 10 bases, leaving 6 bases not matched to a gene. As DNA, the CDR3 is TGTGCCAGCAGTGCCGGGACAGGGATCTCACCCCTCCACTTT. It encodes CASSAGTGISPLHF.

The chain recombines TRBV2 with TRBJ2-5, with TRBD2 matching over 14 bases. CDR1 is SNHLY and CDR2 is FYNNEI in the germline V gene. V trimming: 6 bases; J trimming: 2 bases; junction bases outside the gene matches: 2. This CDR3 has 15 amino acids. In DNA form, the CDR3 reads TGTGCCAGCAGGGGACTAGCGGGGGTTCAAGAGACCCAGTACTTC. Protein: CASRGLAGVQETQYF.

The V call is TRBV7-8, the J call TRBJ2-7, with TRBD2 as a possible D gene (6 bases). V dropped 1 base and J dropped 5 bases, with 12 bases sitting between them. Germline values: CDR1 SGHVS, CDR2 FQNEAQ. The CDR3 totals 14 residues. CDR3 DNA sequence: TGTGCCAGCAGCTTAGGTGTCAGGAGGGACGAGCAGTACTTC. Translation: CASSLGVRRDEQYF.

The J gene is TRBJ2-1, the V gene TRBV3-1 (or the pseudogene TRBV3-2); 8 nucleotides line up with TRBD1. CDR3 size: 20 residues. The germline gives CDR1 LGHDT, CDR2 YNNKEL (reference sequence). Germline trimming cut 3 bases from V and 6 bases from J; bases unmatched to any gene: 22. CDR3 nucleotide sequence: TGTGCCAGCAGCCACACAGTGGGCCGCTACCAAGGGGACAGGATCAATGAGCAGTTCTTC. Translated: CASSHTVGRYQGDRINEQFF.

The chain links TRBV19 to TRBJ1-5, with 10 positions matching TRBD1. V lost 4 bases, J lost 7 bases, and 4 bases stayed unmatched. CDR3 length: 14 amino acids. CDR1 is LNHDA and CDR2 is SQIVND in the germline V gene (reference sequence). The CDR3: CASSRGQGKQPQHF. The CDR3 coding sequence is TGTGCCAGTAGTAGGGGACAGGGGAAACAGCCCCAGCATTTT.

The CDR3 DNA follows: TGCGCCAGCAGCTTGACAGGGGGCGAGTCGGGAAACACCATATATTTT. It specifies CASSLTGGESGNTIYF. The chain couples TRBV5-1 to TRBJ1-3, with TRBD1 identical over 9 bases. V gave up 1 base and J gave up 4 bases; unmatched junction bases: 6. CDR3 length: 16 amino acids. Looked up from germline, CDR1 is SGHRS and CDR2 is YFSETQ.

The chain employs TRBV4-2 and TRBJ2-3; 9 bases fit TRBD2. Trimming took 4 bases from V and 2 from J; bases not matched to a gene: 7. The CDR3 extends over 16 amino acids. The germline CDR1 and CDR2 sequences are LGHNA and YNFKEQ. CDR3 sequence: CASSPSSGAATDTQYF. The CDR3, as DNA: TGTGCCAGCAGCCCCTCTAGCGGGGCAGCCACAGATACGCAGTATTTT.